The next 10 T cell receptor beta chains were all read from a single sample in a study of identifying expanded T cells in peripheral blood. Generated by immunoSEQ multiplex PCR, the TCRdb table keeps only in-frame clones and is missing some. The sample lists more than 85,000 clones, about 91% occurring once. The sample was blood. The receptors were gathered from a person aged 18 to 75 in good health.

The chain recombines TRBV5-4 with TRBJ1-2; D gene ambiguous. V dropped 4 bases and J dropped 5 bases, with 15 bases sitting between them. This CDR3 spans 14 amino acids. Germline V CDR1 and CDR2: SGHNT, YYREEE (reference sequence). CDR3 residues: CASSIDTEGYGYTF. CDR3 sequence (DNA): TGTGCCAGCAGCATAGACACCGAGGGATATGGCTACACCTTC.

The CDR3 protein is CASSLGDRGTEAFF. The CDR3 nucleotides are TGCGCCAGCAGCTTGGGGGACAGGGGGACCGAAGCTTTCTTT. The chain has TRBV5-1 and TRBJ1-1, with 11 bases lining up with TRBD1. This CDR3 has 14 residues. After removal of 0 bases from V and 8 bases from J, the junction contained 3 bases not matched to a gene. Germline V CDR1 and CDR2: SGHRS, YFSETQ. Full variable domain (remainder filled in from reference TRBV5-1 and TRBJ1-1): KAGVTQTPRYLIKTRGQQVTLSCSPISGHRSVSWYQQTPGQGLQFLFEYFSETQRNKGNFPGRFSGRQFSNSRSEMNVSTLELGDSALYLCASSLGDRGTEAFFGQGTRLTVV.

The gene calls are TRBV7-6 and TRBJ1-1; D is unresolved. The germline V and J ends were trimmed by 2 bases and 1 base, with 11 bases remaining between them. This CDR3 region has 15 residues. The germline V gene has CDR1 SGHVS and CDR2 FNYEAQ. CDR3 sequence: CASSLIGRSNTEAFF. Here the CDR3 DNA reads TGTGCCAGCAGCTTAATCGGCAGGTCGAACACTGAAGCTTTCTTT.

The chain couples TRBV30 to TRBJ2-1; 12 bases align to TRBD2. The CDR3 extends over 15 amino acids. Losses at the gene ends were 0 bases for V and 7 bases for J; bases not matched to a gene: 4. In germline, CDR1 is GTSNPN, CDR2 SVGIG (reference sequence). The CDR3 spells CAWSVGLAGGNEQFF. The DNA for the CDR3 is TGTGCCTGGAGTGTAGGCCTAGCGGGGGGGAATGAGCAGTTCTTC. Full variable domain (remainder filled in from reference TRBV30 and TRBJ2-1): SQTIHQWPATLVQPVGSPLSLECTVEGTSNPNLYWYRQAAGRGLQLLFYSVGIGQISSEVPQNLSASRPQDRQFILSSKKLLLSDSGFYLCAWSVGLAGGNEQFFGPGTRLTVL.

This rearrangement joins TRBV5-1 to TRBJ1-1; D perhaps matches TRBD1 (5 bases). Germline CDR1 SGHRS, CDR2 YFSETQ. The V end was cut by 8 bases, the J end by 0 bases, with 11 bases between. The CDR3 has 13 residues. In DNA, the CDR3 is TGCGCCAGTAGGGGCCAGATGAACACTGAAGCTTTCTTT. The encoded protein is CASRGQMNTEAFF.

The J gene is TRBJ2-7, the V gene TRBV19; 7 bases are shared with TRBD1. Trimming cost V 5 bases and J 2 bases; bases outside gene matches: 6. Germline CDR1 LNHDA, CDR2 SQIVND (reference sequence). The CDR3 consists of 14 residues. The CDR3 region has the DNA TGTGCCAGTAGTGGCCTCCAGGGGGCCTACGAGCAGTACTTC. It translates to CASSGLQGAYEQYF.

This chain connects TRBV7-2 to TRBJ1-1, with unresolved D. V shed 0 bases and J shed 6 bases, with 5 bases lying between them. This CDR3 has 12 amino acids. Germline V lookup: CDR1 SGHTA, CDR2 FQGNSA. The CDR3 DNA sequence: TGTGCCAGCAGCTTAGCGCGCGCTGAAGCTTTCTTT. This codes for CASSLARAEAFF.

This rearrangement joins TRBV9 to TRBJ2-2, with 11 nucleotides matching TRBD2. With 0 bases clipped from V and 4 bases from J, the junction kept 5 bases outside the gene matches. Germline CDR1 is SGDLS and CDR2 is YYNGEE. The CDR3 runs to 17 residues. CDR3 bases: TGTGCCAGCAGCGTAGGCCTAGCGGGAGGATCCACCGGGGAGCTGTTTTTT. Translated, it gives CASSVGLAGGSTGELFF.

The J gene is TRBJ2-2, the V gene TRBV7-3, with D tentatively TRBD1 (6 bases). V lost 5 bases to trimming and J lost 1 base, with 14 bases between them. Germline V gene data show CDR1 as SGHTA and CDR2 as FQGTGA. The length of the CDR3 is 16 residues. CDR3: CASSPQGQLNTGELFF. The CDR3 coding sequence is TGTGCCAGCAGCCCACAGGGACAATTGAACACCGGGGAGCTGTTTTTT.

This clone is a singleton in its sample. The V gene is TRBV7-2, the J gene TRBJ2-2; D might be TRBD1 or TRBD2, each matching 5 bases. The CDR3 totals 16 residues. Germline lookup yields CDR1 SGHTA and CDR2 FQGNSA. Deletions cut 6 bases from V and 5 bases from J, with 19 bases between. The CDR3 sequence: CASSFLSGAGTGELFF. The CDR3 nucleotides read TGTGCCAGCAGTTTTTTGTCCGGGGCAGGGACCGGGGAGCTGTTTTTT.